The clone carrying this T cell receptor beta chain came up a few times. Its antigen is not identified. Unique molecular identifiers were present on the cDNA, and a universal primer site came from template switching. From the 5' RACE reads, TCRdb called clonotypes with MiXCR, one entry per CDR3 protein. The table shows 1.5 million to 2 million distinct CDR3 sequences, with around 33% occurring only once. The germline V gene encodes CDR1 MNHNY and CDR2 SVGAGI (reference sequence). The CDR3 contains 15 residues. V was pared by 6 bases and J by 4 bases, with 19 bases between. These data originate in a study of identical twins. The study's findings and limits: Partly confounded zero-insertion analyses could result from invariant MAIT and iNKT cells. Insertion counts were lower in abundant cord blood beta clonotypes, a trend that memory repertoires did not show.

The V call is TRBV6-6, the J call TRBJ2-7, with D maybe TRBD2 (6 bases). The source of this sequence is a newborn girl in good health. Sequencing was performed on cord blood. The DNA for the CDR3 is TGTGCCAGCAGCGATACTAGCCGAATGGGTTACGAGCAGTACTTC. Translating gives CASSDTSRMGYEQYF.